The rows below give T cell receptor beta chains drawn from one sample of a study of long-term antiretroviral therapy in people with HIV. Using immunoSEQ multiplex PCR, the repertoire was profiled, and TCRdb retains in-frame clones only, with some absent. The table shows 17,000 or so clones, with over 75% occurring only once. The sequencing used unsorted PBMCs, collected 4.2 years after starting antiretroviral therapy. The receptors were gathered from a man over 45 with HIV. The conserved cysteine and the conserved F or W are not part of the CDR3 here. Clone size is stated in some rows and not others, as once, few, many or a class when expanded.

clone_size j_call v_call cdr3_aa
NA TRBJ2-2 TRBV11-2 ASSLEASGTGELF
NA TRBJ2-7 TRBV30 AWSVNRGQGATYEQY
NA TRBJ1-1 TRBV25-1 ASSAQGNTEAF
NA TRBJ2-3 TRBV11-2 ASSLGEAGGPGDTQY
NA TRBJ1-4 TRBV30 AWSEVANEKLF
NA TRBJ1-2 TRBV6-1 ASSVRLGYGYT
NA TRBJ2-7 TRBV5-1 ASSLALSYEQY
NA TRBJ2-3 TRBV5-1 ASSKDRGTDTQY
NA TRBJ1-2 TRBV19 ASSIPGQDPGYT
NA TRBJ2-5 TRBV18 ASSPQRGVQETQY
NA TRBJ1-5 TRBV4-1 ASSQDPASNQPQH
NA TRBJ2-7 TRBV27 ASSLGVGNEQY
few TRBJ2-7 TRBV5-5 ASSFDRGSYEQY
NA TRBJ2-7 TRBV10-2 ASSEPRLAGSYEQY
NA TRBJ1-1 TRBV5-6 ASSTGTFTEAF
NA TRBJ1-5 TRBV30 AWSAGGGQPQH
NA TRBJ2-7 TRBV5-6 ASSFSLEQY
NA TRBJ2-3 TRBV11-3 ASSLEGTDTQY
NA TRBJ1-2 TRBV5-4 ASSLPRTGESYGYT
NA TRBJ2-7 TRBV5-1 ASSRDRAYEQY
NA TRBJ2-7 TRBV4-3 ASSQSTASGGRGSYEQY
NA TRBJ1-1 TRBV4-1 ASSQELPENTEAF
NA TRBJ2-7 TRBV27 ASSSTGGVHEQY
NA TRBJ2-1 TRBV30 AWSVAPIYNEQF
few TRBJ1-2 TRBV9 ASSVASGANYGYT
NA TRBJ2-3 TRBV30 AWSGGRGTDTQY
NA TRBJ2-7 TRBV10-2 ASGGGSYEQY
NA TRBJ2-1 TRBV5-4 ASSWVSSSYNEQF
NA TRBJ2-7 TRBV5-8 ASSLWGGQSYEQY
NA TRBJ2-7 TRBV27 ASSLIPHEQY
NA TRBJ2-5 TRBV6-5 ASSYSTGLETQY
NA TRBJ1-2 TRBV4-1 ASSFRTEPYGYT
NA TRBJ1-2 TRBV28 ASSFEQTNYGYT
NA TRBJ2-3 TRBV7-9 ASSLEIGGADTQY
NA TRBJ2-5 TRBV29-1 SVEDGLKTQY
NA TRBJ2-7 TRBV19 ASSIRGRDEQY
NA TRBJ2-2 TRBV30 AWSVRAGVNTGELF
NA TRBJ2-1 TRBV5-1 ASSLWRARDEQF
few TRBJ1-1 TRBV5-1 ASSLQGGGYTEAF
NA TRBJ1-1 TRBV30 AWSEGGEAF
NA TRBJ2-1 TRBV30 AWSVSVDNEQF
NA TRBJ1-4 TRBV4-1 ASSQVRFEKLF
NA TRBJ2-7 TRBV27 ASSPRDRVYEQY
NA TRBJ1-3 TRBV6-6 ASSQQGTIY
NA TRBJ2-7 TRBV30 AWSPGQGAYEQY
NA TRBJ1-5 TRBV2 ASGDREDQPQH
NA TRBJ2-2 TRBV10-3 AISGQGPNTGELF
NA TRBJ1-5 TRBV6-1 ASSEERRDQPQH
NA TRBJ2-7 TRBV4-2 ASSQGGAEYEQY
NA TRBJ2-1 TRBV5-1 ASSLGGLAGLYNEQF
NA TRBJ1-4 TRBV2 ASSEGREFGEKLF
NA TRBJ2-3 TRBV5-1 ASSLNYRGSSTDTQY
NA TRBJ2-7 TRBV18 ASSPSKTYEQY
NA TRBJ1-6 TRBV10-3 AISSTGGDSPLH
NA TRBJ2-1 TRBV28 ASSVPSYNEQF
NA TRBJ2-7 TRBV30 AWSEKDLGAYEQY
once TRBJ1-3 TRBV19 ASSIGGIGNTIY